These 14 T cell receptor beta chains came from one sample sequenced in a study of blood T cell repertoires in COVID-19. The protocol was immunoSEQ multiplex PCR, while the TCRdb copy is restricted to in-frame clones and leaves out a portion. Of approximately 46,000 clones listed, 80% to 85% are singletons. The sample comprised peripheral blood. The source of these receptors is a woman older than 75 with COVID-19, enrolled during active disease.

The rearrangement uses TRBV15 and TRBJ1-2, with a possible D match to TRBD1 (6 bases). CDR1 and CDR2 from the germline V gene are LNHNV and YYDKDF (reference sequence). The length of the CDR3 is 16 residues. Trimming cost V 5 bases and J 2 bases, with 18 bases left between them. The CDR3 nucleotides are TGTGCCACCAGCGAGTTTGGTGACAGGCTGAACTATGGCTACACCTTC. Amino acid sequence: CATSEFGDRLNYGYTF.

This clone was counted a single time. The CDR3 DNA follows: TGTGCCAGCAGCTACCGGACAGGGCAGAGCACAGATACGCAGTATTTT. Translated: CASSYRTGQSTDTQYF. The gene calls are TRBV5-4 and TRBJ2-3; 8 nucleotides agree with TRBD1. V shed 3 bases, J shed 0 bases, and the junction held 6 bases outside the gene matches. The germline CDR1 and CDR2 sequences are SGHNT and YYREEE (reference sequence). The CDR3 has 16 residues. Full variable domain (rest looked up from reference TRBV5-4 and TRBJ2-3): ETGVTQSPTHLIKTRGQQVTLRCSSQSGHNTVSWYQQALGQGPQFIFQYYREEENGRGNFPPRFSGLQFPNYSSELNVNALELDDSALYLCASSYRTGQSTDTQYFGPGTRLTVL.

The rearrangement uses TRBV7-9 and TRBJ1-3, with D uncertain. The CDR3 loop spans 14 amino acids. Trimming took off 5 bases at V and 4 bases at J, with 12 bases between the two ends. Germline V lookup: CDR1 SEHNR, CDR2 FQNEAQ (reference sequence). The chain's CDR3 is CASSQRRLGNTIYF. DNA of the CDR3: TGTGCCAGCAGCCAGCGGAGGTTAGGAAACACCATATATTTT. Drawing the rest from reference TRBV7-9 and TRBJ1-3, the complete variable domain is DTGVSQNPRHKITKRGQNVTFRCDPISEHNRLYWYRQTLGQGPEFLTYFQNEAQLEKSRLLSDRFSAERPKGSFSTLEIQRTEQGDSAMYLCASSQRRLGNTIYFGEGSWLTVV.

The V and J genes are TRBV5-1 and TRBJ2-1, with D hard to call. This CDR3 is 14 amino acids long. Trimming shortened V by 0 bases and J by 5 bases, and 9 bases separated the two germline ends. Germline V gene data show CDR1 as SGHRS and CDR2 as YFSETQ. In nucleotides, the CDR3 is TGCGCCAGCAGCTTGGTGTACCCAGACAATGAGCAGTTCTTC. It yields the protein CASSLVYPDNEQFF.

This chain joins TRBV29-1 and TRBJ2-7; TRBD1 matches 12 bases. Germline V gene lookup returns CDR1 SQVTM and CDR2 ANQGSEA. CDR3 length: 14 residues. With V trimmed by 3 bases and J by 5 bases, 5 bases remained unmatched. The CDR3 DNA follows: TGCAGCGTTGATGGGACAGGGGGCATCAACGAGCAGTACTTC. Amino acid sequence: CSVDGTGGINEQYF.

The chain uses TRBV7-2 and TRBJ1-6; D is unclear. The CDR3 extends over 16 amino acids. Trimming removed 5 bases from V and 1 base from J, with 12 bases in between. CDR1 SGHTA and CDR2 FQGNSA come from the germline V gene. CDR3 DNA: TGTGCCAGCAGCCCCCGAGGCAGATCCTATAATTCACCCCTCCACTTT. It is translated as CASSPRGRSYNSPLHF.

This clone came up many times. The chain is built from TRBV9 and TRBJ1-1, with unresolved D. V was clipped by 4 bases and J by 4 bases, with 14 bases between them. Germline CDR1 is SGDLS and CDR2 is YYNGEE. This CDR3 region has 14 residues. The DNA for the CDR3 is TGTGCCAGCAGCCCGTTCAGAGGGCCCACTGAAGCTTTCTTT. Amino acids: CASSPFRGPTEAFF.

This chain connects TRBV29-1 to TRBJ1-3; D not certain. The ends were cut back, 2 bases at V and 0 bases at J, with 14 bases in the middle. CDR3 length equals 16 residues. The germline gives CDR1 SQVTM, CDR2 ANQGSEA. This chain's CDR3 is CSVESIRIDSGNTIYF. In nucleotides, the CDR3 is TGCAGCGTTGAAAGTATCAGGATAGACTCTGGAAACACCATATATTTT.

This clone was counted once. This rearrangement joins TRBV25-1 to TRBJ2-1, with 8 bases fitting TRBD1. CDR3 length equals 18 residues. Unmatched junction bases numbered 12, after V lost 3 bases and J lost 2 bases. The germline CDR1 and CDR2 sequences are MGHDK and SYGVNS. The CDR3 bases are TGTGCCAGCAGTGAGGCTCAGGGGGCCGTTAGGGCCTACAATGAGCAGTTCTTC. Protein sequence: CASSEAQGAVRAYNEQFF.

J is TRBJ2-3 and V is TRBV10-2, with 9 bases fitting TRBD2. This CDR3 comprises 15 residues. Germline CDR1 reads WSHSY; CDR2 reads SAAADI. Trimming took 5 bases from V and 4 from J; bases not matched to a gene: 7. The CDR3 spells CASSRGREGSDTQYF. As DNA, the CDR3 is TGCGCCAGCAGTAGGGGGCGGGAGGGCTCAGATACGCAGTATTTT.

J is TRBJ2-1 and V is TRBV24-1, with 12 bases lining up with TRBD2. CDR1 and CDR2 from the germline V gene are KGHDR and SFDVKD. This CDR3 spans 16 amino acids. Unmatched junction bases numbered 6, after V lost 4 bases and J lost 6 bases. The CDR3: CATSDPSSGRGNEQFF. The CDR3 coding sequence is TGTGCCACCAGTGACCCGTCTAGCGGGAGGGGCAATGAGCAGTTCTTC.

This sequence joins TRBV19 and TRBJ2-7; 9 bases match TRBD1. The germline V gene encodes CDR1 LNHDA and CDR2 SQIVND (reference sequence). The CDR3 sequence is 17 residues long. J lost 1 base, V lost 5 bases, and 12 bases had no gene match. The CDR3 DNA sequence: TGTGCCAGTAGTCCACTACCGGGACAGGGTTTATCCTACGAGCAGTACTTC. Its translation is CASSPLPGQGLSYEQYF.

The rearrangement links TRBV4-1 to TRBJ1-3; maybe TRBD1 (5 bases). Germline lookup yields CDR1 MGHRA and CDR2 YSYEKL. The CDR3 is made up of 16 amino acids. Trimming left V 1 base short and J 0 bases short, with 10 bases between. The CDR3: CASSQGQSSSGNTIYF. Written as DNA, the CDR3 is TGCGCCAGCAGCCAAGGACAGAGTTCCTCTGGAAACACCATATATTTT.

The chain couples TRBV18 to TRBJ2-1; TRBD2 aligns across 8 bases. Looked up from germline, CDR1 is KGHSH and CDR2 is LQKENI. CDR3 length: 16 amino acids. V dropped 0 bases and J dropped 7; count of bases not matched to a gene: 8. The CDR3 nucleotides are TGTGCCAGCTCACCACCGACTAGCGAGGATGGGAATGAGCAGTTCTTC. This codes for CASSPPTSEDGNEQFF.